The rows below give T cell receptor beta chains drawn from one sample of a study of T cell responses to AZD1222 COVID-19 vaccine. Sequenced by immunoSEQ multiplex PCR; TCRdb stores in-frame clones only, minus some. Among roughly 260,000 clones listed, over 90% were seen once. The sequenced sample was peripheral blood, obtained on day 0 of AZD1222 vaccination. The source is an adult in good health. Both conserved end residues are part of each CDR3. The D gene is left open where the match is weak.

TRBV27,TRBJ2-7,.,TGTGCCAGCAGGGGACGCGTTACCTACGAGCAGTACTTC,CASRGRVTYEQYF
TRBV5-4,TRBJ2-2,.,TGTGCCAGCAGCTTGGCCCGAACCGGGGAGCTGTTTTTT,CASSLARTGELFF
TRBV6-5,TRBJ1-5,TRBD1,TGTGCCAGCCGGACAGGGGGGATTGATCAGCCCCAGCATTTT,CASRTGGIDQPQHF
TRBV9,TRBJ1-2,.,TGTGCCAGCAGCCAACTCACCGGGCCCTTAGGGGGCTACACCTTC,CASSQLTGPLGGYTF
TRBV10-3,TRBJ2-7,.,TGTGCCATCAGCGGGGAGGCCTACGAGCAGTACTTC,CAISGEAYEQYF
TRBV10-2,TRBJ2-7,TRBD2,TGCGCCAGCAGTGGGACTAGCGCACGCGAGCAGTACTTC,CASSGTSAREQYF
TRBV19,TRBJ2-2,.,TGTGCCAGTAGTATAGTTACCACCGGGGAGCTGTTTTTT,CASSIVTTGELFF
TRBV5-5,TRBJ2-1,TRBD2,TGTGCCAGCAGCTCCGGGACTAGCGGGAAGGGCAATGAGCAGTTCTTC,CASSSGTSGKGNEQFF
TRBV10-3,TRBJ1-1,.,TGTGCCATCAGTGGGTCGGGACGGATGAACACTGAAGCTTTCTTT,CAISGSGRMNTEAFF
TRBV5-4,TRBJ2-7,.,TGTGCCAGCAGTCCGGGCGGCTACGAGCAGTACTTC,CASSPGGYEQYF
TRBV7-7,TRBJ1-2,TRBD1,TGTGCCAGCAGCCCCGACAGGGGACCAGCTAACTATGGCTACACCTTC,CASSPDRGPANYGYTF
TRBV6-5,TRBJ2-3,TRBD1,TGTGCCAGCAGTCAAATCCAGGGGGCTACGCAGTATTTT,CASSQIQGATQYF
TRBV5-1,TRBJ2-1,.,TGCGCCAGCAGCTACCTTAATGAGCAGTTCTTC,CASSYLNEQFF
TRBV18,TRBJ1-1,.,TGTGCCAGCTCACCCGACAACGGAGCTTTCTTT,CASSPDNGAFF
TRBV5-1,TRBJ1-2,.,TGCGCCAGCAAGAACACTACGCGGTTCTATGGCTACACCTTC,CASKNTTRFYGYTF
TRBV13,TRBJ1-1,.,TGTGCCAGCAGCTTATCCCCACAGGCGCACACTGAAGCTTTCTTT,CASSLSPQAHTEAFF
TRBV5-4,TRBJ1-2,TRBD1,TGTGCCAGCAGCTTCGGAGGGACAGAGAACGGCTACACCTTC,CASSFGGTENGYTF
TRBV4-1,TRBJ1-5,TRBD1,TGCGCCAGCAGCCAAGAGGACAGGGGCAATCAGCCCCAGCATTTT,CASSQEDRGNQPQHF
TRBV12-3/TRBV12-4,TRBJ2-1,TRBD1,TGTGCCAGCACCAGGGACAGTTGGAATGAGCAGTTCTTC,CASTRDSWNEQFF
TRBV28,TRBJ1-5,.,TGTGCCAGCAGTTCTCAGGGAGGACACAATCAGCCCCAGCATTTT,CASSSQGGHNQPQHF
TRBV10-3,TRBJ1-1,TRBD1,TGTGCCACCAAAATGGGACAGGGGGACACTGAAGCTTTCTTT,CATKMGQGDTEAFF
TRBV5-1,TRBJ2-7,.,TGCGCCAGCAGCTTCGGGGCGCCTTCCCGCGAGCAGTACTTC,CASSFGAPSREQYF
TRBV6-5,TRBJ1-4,.,TGTGCCAGCAGTTACTCGGGCCGGCGAGGGAAACTGTTTTTT,CASSYSGRRGKLFF
TRBV5-4,TRBJ2-1,.,TGTGCCAGCAGCTTGGCCCATCGACAGGGGAGGGATGAGCAGTTCTTC,CASSLAHRQGRDEQFF
TRBV2,TRBJ2-2,TRBD2,TGTGCCAGCAGTGACTGGTTAGCGGGAGCTTCGGGCACCGGGGAGCTGTTTTTT,CASSDWLAGASGTGELFF
TRBV30,TRBJ2-2,.,TGTGCCTGGAGTCTTCGGACCGGGGAGCTGTTTTTT,CAWSLRTGELFF
TRBV12-2,TRBJ1-1,.,TGTGCAAGTCGCTCAGGGGGGATGAACACTGAAGCTTTCTTT,CASRSGGMNTEAFF
TRBV28,TRBJ1-5,.,TGTGCCAGCTCCTCCGGCGGGGGTGCTAATCAGCCCCAGCATTTT,CASSSGGGANQPQHF
TRBV5-5,TRBJ2-7,TRBD1,TGTGCCAGCAGTTTTCCACAGGGGGCGCGGGAGCAGTACTTC,CASSFPQGAREQYF
TRBV2,TRBJ1-4,TRBD1,TGTGCCAGTGGGACAGATAATGAAAAACTGTTTTTT,CASGTDNEKLFF
TRBV7-6,TRBJ1-3,.,TGTGCCAGCAGTTCCGGACAGTCCTCTGGAAACACCATATATTTT,CASSSGQSSGNTIYF
TRBV7-9,TRBJ2-7,.,TGTGCCAGCAGCTTAGGAGGGGCATCCCCCTACGAGCAGTACTTC,CASSLGGASPYEQYF
TRBV3-1/TRBV3-2,TRBJ2-1,.,TGTGCCAGCAGCCAAGATGGGGAGACACTCTCCTACAATGAGCAGTTCTTC,CASSQDGETLSYNEQFF
TRBV4-1,TRBJ2-5,.,TGCGCCAGCAGCCAAGAGGGGCGGGACCGGGAGACCCAGTACTTC,CASSQEGRDRETQYF
TRBV5-1,TRBJ2-7,.,TGCGCCAGCAGCTTGGTTACAGGTACCTACGAGCAGTACTTC,CASSLVTGTYEQYF
TRBV6-5,TRBJ2-7,.,TGTGCCAGCTCCCCCGCCCCCACCTCTTACGAGCAGTACTTC,CASSPAPTSYEQYF
TRBV5-1,TRBJ1-4,.,TGCGCCAGCAGCTTGGGACCCGCCGGGTTTAATGAAAAACTGTTTTTT,CASSLGPAGFNEKLFF
TRBV28,TRBJ2-7,TRBD1,TGTGCCAGCACCCTTGGGACAGGGAAGAGGCTGAAGCCCTACGAGCAGTACTTC,CASTLGTGKRLKPYEQYF
TRBV4-3,TRBJ2-1,TRBD2,TGCGCCAGCAGCCAAGAAGGGACTAGCGGGAGGAATGAGCAGTTCTTC,CASSQEGTSGRNEQFF
TRBV20-1,TRBJ2-7,.,TGCAGTGCTAGAGGGTACGACGAGCAGTACTTC,CSARGYDEQYF
TRBV16,TRBJ1-1,.,TGTGCCAGCAGCCTCAATAGGGGAGGAGCTTTCTTT,CASSLNRGGAFF
TRBV28,TRBJ2-3,TRBD2,TGTGCCAGCAGTTTTTCGGGACTAGGTCTCGCGCAGTATTTT,CASSFSGLGLAQYF
TRBV18,TRBJ2-1,.,TGTGCCAGCTCACCACTGGGACCCCGAAGTAATGAGCAGTTCTTC,CASSPLGPRSNEQFF